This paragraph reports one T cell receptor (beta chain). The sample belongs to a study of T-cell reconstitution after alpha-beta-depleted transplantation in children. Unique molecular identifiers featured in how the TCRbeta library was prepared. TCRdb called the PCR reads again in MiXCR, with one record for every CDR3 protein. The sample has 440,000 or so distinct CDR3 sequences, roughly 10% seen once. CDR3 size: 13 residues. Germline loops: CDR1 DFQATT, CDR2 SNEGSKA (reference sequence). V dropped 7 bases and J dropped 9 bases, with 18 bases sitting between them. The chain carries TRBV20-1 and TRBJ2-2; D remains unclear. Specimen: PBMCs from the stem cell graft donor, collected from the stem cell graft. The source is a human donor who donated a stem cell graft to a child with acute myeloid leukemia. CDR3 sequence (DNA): TGCAGTGGTATTTCCGCGTTAAACCGGGAGCTGTTTTTT. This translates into CSGISALNRELFF.